The 9 T cell receptor beta chains below come from one sample, sequenced in a study of cytomegalovirus exposure and HLA in healthy donors. PCR employed 60 Vbeta and 13 Jbeta primers. Some clones are missing from TCRdb's copy, which holds only in-frame ones; the method was immunoSEQ multiplex PCR. The data show about 63,000 clones, around 87% seen once. Material: PBMCs. The receptors stem from a woman aged 25 to 39 in good health and CMV-seropositive.

This clone was counted once. The chain carries TRBV5-4 and TRBJ2-5, with D perhaps TRBD1 (5 bases). Per germline, CDR1 SGHNT and CDR2 YYREEE (reference sequence). The CDR3 is made up of 14 amino acids. V lost 6 bases to trimming and J lost 5 bases, with 17 bases between them. Here the CDR3 DNA reads TGTGCCAGCACCCTAAAAGGGGTAGGCGAGACCCAGTACTTC. It yields the protein CASTLKGVGETQYF.

This chain uses TRBV6-5 with TRBJ1-4; a possible D gene is TRBD1 (5 bases). Germline CDR1 MNHEY, CDR2 SVGAGI. CDR3 length: 14 amino acids. Between the trimmed V and J ends, which lost 6 bases and 8 bases, there was a span of 16 bases. CDR3 in amino acids: CASRNGGVGEKLFF. Here the CDR3 DNA reads TGTGCCAGCAGGAACGGGGGGGTAGGAGAAAAACTGTTTTTT.

This rearrangement joins TRBV5-1 to TRBJ1-1; unclear D gene. The V gene lost 5 bases and the J gene lost 0 bases, with 8 bases spanning the gap. This CDR3 contains 13 residues. CDR1 is SGHRS, CDR2 YFSETQ, per germline. The CDR3 DNA reads as TGCGCCAGCAGTCCTTCCCTGAACACTGAAGCTTTCTTT. It is translated as CASSPSLNTEAFF.

The chain couples TRBV7-8 to TRBJ2-1; the D is unclear. Looked up from germline, CDR1 is SGHVS and CDR2 is FQNEAQ. The CDR3 spans 14 residues. Trimming took 1 base from V and 8 from J, leaving 12 bases between them. The CDR3, as DNA: TGTGCCAGCAGCTTAGTCCGAGGATTCGATGAGCAGTTCTTC. It yields the protein CASSLVRGFDEQFF.

The V call is TRBV27, the J call TRBJ1-2; tentatively, D is TRBD1 (6 bases). The germline V gene has CDR1 MNHEY and CDR2 SMNVEV (reference sequence). This CDR3 is built from 13 residues. V shed 5 bases and J shed 4 bases, with 11 bases lying between them. The CDR3: CASSRTDSYGYTF. The CDR3 coding sequence is TGTGCCAGCAGTCGGACAGATTCCTATGGCTACACCTTC.

The chain carries TRBV5-1 and TRBJ2-3, with D hard to call. The germline V and J ends were trimmed by 0 bases and 8 bases, with 10 bases remaining between them. Germline CDR1 is SGHRS and CDR2 is YFSETQ. The CDR3 is 13 residues long. The CDR3 reads CASSLVSGGTQYF. In DNA, the CDR3 is TGCGCCAGCAGCTTGGTTTCGGGTGGTACGCAGTATTTT. Together with reference TRBV5-1 and TRBJ2-3, the CDR3 gives the full variable domain: KAGVTQTPRYLIKTRGQQVTLSCSPISGHRSVSWYQQTPGQGLQFLFEYFSETQRNKGNFPGRFSGRQFSNSRSEMNVSTLELGDSALYLCASSLVSGGTQYFGPGTRLTVL.

The chain is built from TRBV15 and TRBJ2-5, with D maybe TRBD2 (6 bases). CDR3 size: 16 residues. From germline, CDR1 is LNHNV and CDR2 YYDKDF (reference sequence). Trimming took 2 bases from V and 2 from J, leaving 15 bases between them. Here the CDR3 DNA reads TGTGCCACCAGCAGATTCCCTACAGGAGGGCAAGAGACCCAGTACTTC. Translated, it gives CATSRFPTGGQETQYF.

The chain has TRBV28 and TRBJ2-5; TRBD2 agrees at 7 bases. CDR1 and CDR2 (germline): MDHEN, SYDVKM. The V gene end was trimmed by 5 bases and the J gene end by 2 bases; junction bases not matched to a gene: 11. The CDR3 has 16 residues. CDR3 residues: CASSGGGYTAQETQYF. CDR3 nucleotides: TGTGCCAGCAGTGGGGGAGGGTACACGGCTCAAGAGACCCAGTACTTC.

The genes are TRBV4-1 and TRBJ2-7; TRBD2 might be the D (6 bases). CDR1 is MGHRA and CDR2 is YSYEKL in the germline V gene. CDR3 size: 15 residues. Trimming removed 1 base at V and 2 bases at J, with 12 bases between. The CDR3 coding sequence is TGCGCCAGCAGCCAAGTCTCCGCGGGACCCTACGAGCAGTACTTC. Amino acids: CASSQVSAGPYEQYF.